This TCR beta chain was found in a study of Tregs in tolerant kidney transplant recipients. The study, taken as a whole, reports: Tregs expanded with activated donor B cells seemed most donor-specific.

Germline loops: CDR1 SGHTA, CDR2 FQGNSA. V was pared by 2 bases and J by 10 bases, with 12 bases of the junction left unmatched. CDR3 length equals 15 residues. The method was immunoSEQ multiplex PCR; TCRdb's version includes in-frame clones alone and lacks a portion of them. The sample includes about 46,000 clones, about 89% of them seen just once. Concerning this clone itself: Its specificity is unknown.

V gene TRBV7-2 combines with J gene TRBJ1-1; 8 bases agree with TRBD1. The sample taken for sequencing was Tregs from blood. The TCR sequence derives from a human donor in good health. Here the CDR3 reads CASSLTGTGVSRAFF. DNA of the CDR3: TGTGCCAGCAGCTTAACCGGGACAGGTGTAAGTAGAGCTTTCTTT.